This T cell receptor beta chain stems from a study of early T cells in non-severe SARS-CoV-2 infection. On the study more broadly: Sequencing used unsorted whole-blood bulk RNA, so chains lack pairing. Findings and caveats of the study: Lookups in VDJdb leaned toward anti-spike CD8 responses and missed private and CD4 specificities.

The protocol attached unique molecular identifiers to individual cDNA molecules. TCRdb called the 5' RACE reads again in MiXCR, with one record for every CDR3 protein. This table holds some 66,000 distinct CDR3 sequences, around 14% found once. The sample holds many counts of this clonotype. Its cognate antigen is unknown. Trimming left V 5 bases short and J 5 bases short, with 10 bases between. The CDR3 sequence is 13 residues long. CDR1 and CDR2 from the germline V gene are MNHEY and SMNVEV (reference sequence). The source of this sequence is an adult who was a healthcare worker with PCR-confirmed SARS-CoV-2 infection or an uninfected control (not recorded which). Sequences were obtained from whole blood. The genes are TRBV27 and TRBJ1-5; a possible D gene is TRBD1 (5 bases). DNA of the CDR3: TGTGCCAGCAGTAAGGGACTCTATCAGCCCCAGCATTTT. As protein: CASSKGLYQPQHF.